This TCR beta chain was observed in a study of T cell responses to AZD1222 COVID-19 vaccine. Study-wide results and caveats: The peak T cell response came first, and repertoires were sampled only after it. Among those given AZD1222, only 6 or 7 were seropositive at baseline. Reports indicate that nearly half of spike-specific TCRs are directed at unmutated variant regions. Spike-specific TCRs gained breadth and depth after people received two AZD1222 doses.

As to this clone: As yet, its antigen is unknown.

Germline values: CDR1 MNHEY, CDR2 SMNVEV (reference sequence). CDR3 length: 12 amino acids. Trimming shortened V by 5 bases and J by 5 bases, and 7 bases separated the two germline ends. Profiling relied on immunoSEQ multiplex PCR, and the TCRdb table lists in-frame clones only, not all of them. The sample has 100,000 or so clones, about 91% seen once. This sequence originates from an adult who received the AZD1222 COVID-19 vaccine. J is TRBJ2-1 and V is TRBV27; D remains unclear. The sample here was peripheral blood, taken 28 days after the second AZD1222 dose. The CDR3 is CASSRPNNEQFF. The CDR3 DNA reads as TGTGCCAGCAGTAGACCTAACAATGAGCAGTTCTTC.